In its sample, the clone carrying this T cell receptor beta chain was seen a few times. The sample belongs to a study of identical twins. TCRdb reprocessed the 5' RACE reads with MiXCR, giving one entry per CDR3 protein. The sample shows hundreds of thousands of distinct CDR3 sequences, less than 25% of them seen only once. V gave up 1 base and J gave up 8 bases, with 12 bases separating them. The CDR3 covers 13 residues. CDR1 and CDR2 from the germline V gene are DFQATT and SNEGSKA (reference sequence). This same sample was also taken into another study, of T cells expressing NK-cell markers.

Sequenced: PBMCs. This rearrangement joins TRBV20-1 to TRBJ2-4; possibly TRBD2 for D (5 bases). The origin of this receptor is a young woman in good health. DNA for the CDR3: TGCAGTGCTAGAGTTACTAGTAGAGACATTCAGTACTTC. Protein: CSARVTSRDIQYF.